In this sample, the clone carrying this T cell receptor beta chain turned up a few times. The germline gives CDR1 MDHEN, CDR2 SYDVKM. The CDR3 runs to 14 residues. V was clipped by 4 bases and J by 5 bases, with 14 bases between them. The record originates from a study of beta chain features in type 1 diabetes. TCRB transcripts that were expressed got sequenced, as all of the isolated RNA had been reverse transcribed. Only in-frame clones appear in the TCRdb table, and some are missing; sequencing was by immunoSEQ multiplex PCR. The data show fewer than 650,000 clones, 15% to 18% seen once. The receptor was derived from a man aged 18 to 29 in good health. Sequencing was done on a sample of naive CD4+ T cells from blood. This chain links TRBV28 with TRBJ1-1; a weak D match, TRBD1 (5 bases). For the CDR3, the DNA is TGTGCCAGCAGTTCTTGGGGCAGGAGGACTGAAGCTTTCTTT. It yields the protein CASSSWGRRTEAFF.